The next 29 T cell receptor beta chains were all read from a single sample in a study of regulatory T cells in long-lasting Graves disease. Time point denoted: persistent/refractory GD, antithyroid drugs over 5 years with positive TRAb. Isolated PBMC RNA provided the starting material for the TCR library. The TCR beta library used iRepertoire HTBI primers with Arm-PCR amplification of CDR3. MiXCR, run by TCRdb on the multiplex PCR reads, gives a single entry per CDR3 protein. Among fewer than 400,000 distinct CDR3 sequences listed, more than 20% were seen once. Sequences were derived from peripheral blood mononuclear cells (PBMCs), sampled when the disease was refractory, from a patient treated with antithyroid drugs. These receptors were collected from a female donor with Graves disease.

The genes are TRBV28 and TRBJ2-1; TRBD2 matches 7 bases. Germline CDR1 reads MDHEN; CDR2 reads SYDVKM. The CDR3 has 15 residues. The V and J ends lost 3 bases and 4 bases, in that order; junction bases with no gene match: 6. CDR3 amino acids: CASSFGGSAYNEQFF. DNA for the CDR3: TGTGCCAGCAGTTTCGGCGGGAGTGCTTACAATGAGCAGTTCTTC.

This clonotype came up a few times. The chain recombines TRBV27 with TRBJ1-6; D not certain. V lost 4 bases, J lost 0 bases, and 13 bases lay in between. The germline V gene encodes CDR1 MNHEY and CDR2 SMNVEV (reference sequence). This CDR3 spans 17 amino acids. CDR3: CASSSPAGSSYNSPLHF. The CDR3 DNA sequence: TGTGCCAGCAGTTCGCCCGCGGGGAGCTCCTATAATTCACCCCTCCACTTT.

This clonotype turned up a few times. The chain has TRBV6-2 or TRBV6-3 and TRBJ2-2; the D is unclear. In germline, CDR1 is MNHEY, CDR2 SVGEGT. Trimming pared 0 bases from V and 9 bases from J, leaving 5 bases between. CDR3 length: 12 amino acids. As DNA, the CDR3 is TGTGCCAGCAGTTACTCGCGCCGGGAGCTGTTTTTT. It codes for CASSYSRRELFF.

A few counts support this clonotype. This rearrangement joins TRBV11-1 to TRBJ2-2; D unclear. The V end lost 5 bases, the J end lost 3 bases, and 10 bases lay between the germline ends. The CDR3 runs 14 residues. CDR1 and CDR2 (germline): SGHAT, FQDESV (reference sequence). The CDR3 region is CASSPDTDTGELFF. DNA for the CDR3: TGTGCCAGCAGCCCAGATACGGACACCGGGGAGCTGTTTTTT.

As concerns this clonotype: This may come from a read error, since a much larger clone is one base off. The gene calls are TRBV11-1 and TRBJ1-1, with D tentatively TRBD1 (6 bases). The germline CDR1 and CDR2 sequences are SGHAT and FQDESV (reference sequence). The CDR3 is made up of 14 amino acids. This CDR3 is CAGSLELGRGGPFF. The CDR3 coding sequence is TGTGCCGGCAGCTTAGAACTCGGCAGGGGAGGCCCTTTCTTT.

The V call is TRBV10-3, the J call TRBJ1-1; 8 nucleotides agree with TRBD1. The CDR3 sequence is 15 residues long. Germline CDR1 ENHRY, CDR2 SYGVKD. Unmatched junction bases numbered 5, after V lost 4 bases and J lost 1 base. This CDR3 is CAISVGTGANTEAFF. CDR3 DNA: TGTGCCATCAGTGTCGGGACAGGAGCGAACACTGAAGCTTTCTTT.

Remarks on this clonotype: It differs at one base from a far larger clone, so likely a read error. The chain is built from TRBV7-9 and TRBJ2-5; no clear D gene. In germline, CDR1 is SEHNR, CDR2 FQNEAQ (reference sequence). V was clipped by 5 bases and J by 0 bases, with 10 bases between them. The CDR3 length is 14 residues. The chain's CDR3 is CASSPARDQETQYF. CDR3 sequence (DNA): TGTGCCAGCAGCCCGGCTAGGGACCAAGAGACCCAGTACTTC.

This clonotype was seen repeatedly, ten times or more. This rearrangement joins TRBV11-2 to TRBJ2-7; D call uncertain. Germline CDR1 is SGHAT and CDR2 is FQNNGV. Trimming removed 1 base at V and 3 bases at J, with 7 bases between. The CDR3 is 13 residues long. The CDR3, as DNA: TGTGCCAGCAGCTTAGCGCTCCGCTACGAGCAGTACTTC. Its protein product is CASSLALRYEQYF.

The chain joins TRBV6-2 or TRBV6-3 to TRBJ2-1; tentative D call: TRBD2 (6 bases). Per the germline V gene, CDR1 is MNHEY and CDR2 is SVGEGT. With 0 bases removed from V and 5 bases from J, the gap between germline ends came to 8 bases. There are 14 residues in the CDR3. In DNA, the CDR3 is TGTGCCAGCAGTTACTCCACTAGCCACAATGAGCAGTTCTTC. Amino acid sequence: CASSYSTSHNEQFF.

This clonotype has just a few counts. The rearrangement joins TRBV27 to TRBJ2-7; D is unresolved. Germline values: CDR1 MNHEY, CDR2 SMNVEV (reference sequence). This CDR3 has 13 residues. Trimming took 8 bases from V and 2 from J, leaving 13 bases between them. This CDR3 reads CASLRMAPYEQYF. For the CDR3, the DNA is TGTGCCAGCCTCAGGATGGCCCCCTACGAGCAGTACTTC.

The chain carries TRBV30 and TRBJ2-6; no firm D call. Looked up from germline, CDR1 is GTSNPN and CDR2 is SVGIG (reference sequence). Trimming stripped 3 bases from V and 0 bases from J, with 6 bases between. The CDR3 length is 14 residues. This CDR3 is CAWRFGSGANVLTF. For the CDR3, the DNA is TGTGCCTGGAGGTTCGGCTCTGGGGCCAACGTCCTGACTTTC. Filled out from reference TRBV30 and TRBJ2-6, the complete variable domain reads SQTIHQWPATLVQPVGSPLSLECTVEGTSNPNLYWYRQAAGRGLQLLFYSVGIGQISSEVPQNLSASRPQDRQFILSSKKLLLSDSGFYLCAWRFGSGANVLTFGAGSRLTVL.

The rearrangement joins TRBV6-2 or TRBV6-3 to TRBJ1-1; D gene unclear. Trimming took off 0 bases at V and 5 bases at J, with 10 bases between the two ends. There are 14 residues in the CDR3. Germline-derived CDR1 and CDR2 are MNHEY and SVGEGT. The CDR3 DNA sequence: TGTGCCAGCAGTTACTCAGCGGGTTTAACTGAAGCTTTCTTT. This translates into CASSYSAGLTEAFF.

This clonotype was observed at least ten times. V and J are TRBV11-2 and TRBJ1-1, with D unresolved. The germline CDR1 and CDR2 sequences are SGHAT and FQNNGV. The CDR3 length is 12 residues. Trimming took 5 bases from V and 1 from J, leaving 5 bases between them. CDR3 amino acids: CASSQKNTEAFF. The CDR3 region has the DNA TGTGCCAGCAGCCAGAAGAACACTGAAGCTTTCTTT.

This chain joins TRBV7-2 and TRBJ1-5; no clear D. The germline gives CDR1 SGHTA, CDR2 FQGNSA. V was clipped by 7 bases and J by 5 bases, with 9 bases between them. The CDR3 sequence is 12 residues long. This CDR3 reads CASTSGDQPQHF. CDR3 nucleotide sequence: TGTGCCAGCACCTCCGGGGATCAGCCCCAGCATTTT.

The chain has TRBV29-1 and TRBJ1-3; D is unresolved. The germline V gene encodes CDR1 SQVTM and CDR2 ANQGSEA. The CDR3 totals 11 residues. V was cut by 1 base and J by 7 bases, with 5 bases left in between. In nucleotides, the CDR3 is TGCAGCGTTGAAGTGGGGAACACCATATATTTT. It yields the protein CSVEVGNTIYF.

The chain employs TRBV6-1 and TRBJ2-6; weak D call: TRBD2 (6 bases). The CDR3 is 18 residues long. The ends were cut back, 7 bases at V and 0 bases at J, with 19 bases in the middle. The germline V gene has CDR1 MNHNS and CDR2 SASEGT. CDR3 bases: TGTGCCAGCACCCCTAGGGGAGGAATGCTCTCTGGGGCCAACGTCCTGACTTTC. Amino acids: CASTPRGGMLSGANVLTF.

V is TRBV10-2 and J is TRBJ2-7; 7 nucleotides match TRBD2. The V gene end was trimmed by 6 bases and the J gene end by 2 bases; junction bases not matched to a gene: 10. CDR3 length: 15 residues. Per germline, CDR1 WSHSY and CDR2 SAAADI. The CDR3 bases are TGCGCCAGCAGCAAGCGGGACCACCAGGCCTACGAGCAGTACTTC. It is translated as CASSKRDHQAYEQYF.

The chain recombines TRBV11-2 with TRBJ2-7, with 7 bases lining up with TRBD1. The ends lost 7 bases at V and 1 base at J; junction bases unmatched: 7. The CDR3 runs 14 residues. CDR1 and CDR2 from the germline V gene are SGHAT and FQNNGV. The CDR3 DNA reads as TGTGCCAGCACTTCTGGGGACAGATCCTACGAGCAGTACTTC. Amino acid sequence: CASTSGDRSYEQYF.

In this sample, this clonotype turned up many times. The chain couples TRBV12-3 or TRBV12-4 to TRBJ2-7, with D possibly being TRBD1 or TRBD2 (5 bases each). This CDR3 region has 14 residues. The V gene lost 7 bases and the J gene lost 6 bases, with 19 bases spanning the gap. The CDR3 region is CASTPPGPVSEQYF. Here the CDR3 DNA reads TGTGCCAGCACCCCGCCGGGGCCTGTGAGCGAGCAGTACTTC.

This clonotype was seen more than once but under ten times. The J gene is TRBJ2-7, the V gene TRBV6-2 or TRBV6-3; D remains ambiguous. Germline V gives CDR1 MNHEY, CDR2 SVGEGT. V lost 4 bases and J lost 6, with 19 bases in between. There are 15 residues in the CDR3. The CDR3 DNA reads TGTGCCAGCAGTTCACGGGCCATCCCATCGGGCGAGCAGTACTTC. This translates into CASSSRAIPSGEQYF.

This clonotype was recorded at least ten times. The chain is built from TRBV6-2 or TRBV6-3 and TRBJ1-2; D is unclear. CDR1 and CDR2 (germline): MNHEY, SVGEGT. V was cut by 6 bases and J by 3 bases, with 17 bases left in between. The length of the CDR3 is 15 residues. The CDR3 DNA is TGTGCCAGCAGCGCCCCTCGGATCGAGGACTATGGCTACACCTTC. It codes for CASSAPRIEDYGYTF.

This clonotype was observed a few times. Since a much larger clone is just one base distant, this may be a read error. The CDR3 does not close with the conserved phenylalanine or tryptophan, likely indicating a read error. V is TRBV28 and J is TRBJ2-7; the match to TRBD2 covers 9 bases. Trimming at V came to 5 bases and at J to 5 bases, leaving 4 bases not matched to a gene. CDR3 length: 13 amino acids. Looked up from germline, CDR1 is MDHEN and CDR2 is SYDVKM. The CDR3 nucleotides read TGTGCCAGCAGTGTAGCGGGAGTGGACGAGCAGTACCTC. It codes for CASSVAGVDEQYL.

This clonotype showed up many times. The chain links TRBV20-1 to TRBJ2-7, with 10 positions matching TRBD1. After removal of 5 bases from V and 4 bases from J, the junction contained 5 bases not matched to a gene. Germline assignment: CDR1 DFQATT and CDR2 SNEGSKA (reference sequence). The CDR3 sequence is 13 residues long. The CDR3 coding sequence is TGCAGTGCTGGGACAGGGGTCGCGTACGAGCAGTACTTC. Its protein is CSAGTGVAYEQYF.

V is TRBV20-1 and J is TRBJ1-2; possible D gene TRBD1, 6 bases. Germline values: CDR1 DFQATT, CDR2 SNEGSKA (reference sequence). Trimming took 3 bases from V and 2 from J, leaving 13 bases between them. The CDR3 totals 14 residues. CDR3 bases: TGCAGTGCTAGGATTCAGGGGCTAAACTATGGCTACACCTTC. This encodes CSARIQGLNYGYTF.

The chain employs TRBV28 and TRBJ1-5; D may be TRBD1 (5 bases). From germline, CDR1 is MDHEN and CDR2 SYDVKM. Trimming left V 1 base short and J 11 bases short, with 6 bases between. The CDR3 totals 11 residues. CDR3 in DNA: TGTGCCAGCAGTTTATTAGGGGCCCAGCATTTT. Protein: CASSLLGAQHF. Drawing the rest from reference TRBV28 and TRBJ1-5, the complete variable domain is DVKVTQSSRYLVKRTGEKVFLECVQDMDHENMFWYRQDPGLGLRLIYFSYDVKMKEKGDIPEGYSVSREKKERFSLILESASTNQTSMYLCASSLLGAQHFGDGTRLSIL.

This clonotype has more than one count but fewer than ten. The chain couples TRBV28 to TRBJ2-4; 7 nucleotides match TRBD2. Germline lookup yields CDR1 MDHEN and CDR2 SYDVKM. The CDR3 is 13 amino acids. The V and J ends lost 8 bases and 5 bases, in that order; junction bases with no gene match: 6. The CDR3 spells CASGGGGENIQYF. Here the CDR3 DNA reads TGTGCCAGCGGGGGGGGGGGAGAAAACATTCAGTACTTC.

There are many counts of this clonotype. CDR3 loop: CASSSLGTGAPPIHYEQYF. In DNA form, the CDR3 reads TGTGCCAGCAGTTCCCTCGGGACAGGGGCCCCCCCAATCCACTACGAGCAGTACTTC. The chain couples TRBV28 to TRBJ2-7, with 10 bases aligning to TRBD1. Germline trimming cut 4 bases from V and 3 bases from J; bases unmatched to any gene: 18. From germline, CDR1 is MDHEN and CDR2 SYDVKM. CDR3 size: 19 residues.

At least ten counts were recorded for this clonotype. The chain uses TRBV12-3 or TRBV12-4 and TRBJ1-5; 8 bases are shared with TRBD1. After removal of 6 bases from V and 0 bases from J, the junction contained 7 bases not matched to a gene. The CDR3 consists of 16 residues. The CDR3 loop is CASSPDRGRSNQPQHF. The CDR3 DNA sequence: TGTGCCAGCAGCCCCGACAGGGGCCGTAGCAATCAGCCCCAGCATTTT.

As concerns this clonotype: Since a much larger clone is just one base distant, this may be a read error. The chain is built from TRBV10-3 and TRBJ1-2; D gene ambiguous. CDR3 length: 13 amino acids. Germline V CDR1 and CDR2: ENHRY, SYGVKD. V was cut by 10 bases and J by 6 bases, with 18 bases left in between. The CDR3 DNA sequence: TGTGCCACCCTGATGGGTCCCTCACATGGCTACACCTTC. Its protein is CATLMGPSHGYTF.